What follows are 27 T cell receptor beta chains derived from one specimen sequenced in a study of beta chain features in type 1 diabetes. Reverse transcription of all isolated RNA meant that expressed TCRB transcripts were sequenced. Sequencing used immunoSEQ multiplex PCR; TCRdb keeps in-frame clones, though not all of them. Here the sample spans about 260,000 clones, around 68% being singletons. The sequenced material came from naive CD4+ T cells from blood. Receptors were obtained from a man younger than 45 in good health.

The chain links TRBV7-9 to TRBJ2-7, with D hard to call. V lost 1 base and J lost 6, with 10 bases in between. This CDR3 spans 13 amino acids. Germline loops: CDR1 SEHNR, CDR2 FQNEAQ (reference sequence). The CDR3 loop reads CASSLVPRSEQYF. Here the CDR3 DNA reads TGTGCCAGCAGCTTAGTCCCCCGGAGCGAGCAGTACTTC. Drawing the rest from reference TRBV7-9 and TRBJ2-7, the complete variable domain is DTGVSQNPRHKITKRGQNVTFRCDPISEHNRLYWYRQTLGQGPEFLTYFQNEAQLEKSRLLSDRFSAERPKGSFSTLEIQRTEQGDSAMYLCASSLVPRSEQYFGPGTRLTVT.

This clone has a single count. DNA of the CDR3: TGCGCCAGCAGCTTGTCGGGACAGGGAGATACGCAGTATTTT. Protein: CASSLSGQGDTQYF. The V and J genes are TRBV5-1 and TRBJ2-3, with 9 bases lining up with TRBD1. CDR1 and CDR2 from the germline V gene are SGHRS and YFSETQ. The CDR3 contains 14 residues. After removal of 1 base from V and 5 bases from J, the junction contained 2 bases not matched to a gene.

This rearrangement joins TRBV30 to TRBJ1-2, with D hard to call. V lost 2 bases, J lost 0 bases, and 7 bases lay in between. The CDR3 spans 13 residues. Looked up from germline, CDR1 is GTSNPN and CDR2 is SVGIG (reference sequence). CDR3 sequence: CAWSPPPNYGYTF. The CDR3 region has the DNA TGTGCCTGGAGTCCGCCTCCTAACTATGGCTACACCTTC.

The rearrangement uses TRBV19 and TRBJ1-1, with 7 bases aligning to TRBD1. The CDR3 length is 13 residues. The V and J ends lost 4 bases and 6 bases, in that order; junction bases with no gene match: 5. Germline V gene sequence: CDR1 LNHDA, CDR2 SQIVND (reference sequence). CDR3 region: CASSTTGLAEAFF. The CDR3 DNA reads TGTGCCAGTAGTACGACAGGGTTGGCTGAAGCTTTCTTT.

V usage is TRBV12-5 and J usage is TRBJ2-1; 7 bases are shared with TRBD2. Germline-derived CDR1 and CDR2 are LGHNT and FRNRAP. CDR3 length equals 14 residues. V dropped 5 bases and J dropped 6; count of bases not matched to a gene: 7. The CDR3 DNA reads as TGTGCTAGTGGTCCTGGGGAGGGACGCAATGAGCAGTTCTTC. It is translated as CASGPGEGRNEQFF.

The chain carries TRBV29-1 and TRBJ2-7; 7 nucleotides line up with TRBD1. Germline V lookup: CDR1 SQVTM, CDR2 ANQGSEA. The CDR3 contains 16 residues. Trimming took 5 bases from V and 2 from J; bases not matched to a gene: 15. The CDR3 DNA follows: TGCAGCGTTACCGGGCTCCGTACAGGGGATGCCTACGAGCAGTACTTC. Its translation: CSVTGLRTGDAYEQYF.

This rearrangement joins TRBV25-1 to TRBJ2-3; the D gene is possibly TRBD2 (6 bases). CDR3 length: 12 amino acids. The V gene lost 4 bases and the J gene lost 8 bases, with 10 bases spanning the gap. Germline V lookup: CDR1 MGHDK, CDR2 SYGVNS. CDR3 residues: CASSGLAATQYF. In DNA, the CDR3 is TGTGCCAGCAGTGGCTTAGCGGCTACGCAGTATTTT.

J is TRBJ2-5 and V is TRBV20-1; D tentatively fits TRBD1 or TRBD2 (5 bases each). Per germline, CDR1 DFQATT and CDR2 SNEGSKA (reference sequence). The ends were cut back, 6 bases at V and 5 bases at J, with 10 bases in the middle. This CDR3 region has 11 residues. This CDR3 is CSAGWGETQYF. The DNA of the CDR3 is TGCAGTGCCGGATGGGGGGAGACCCAGTACTTC.

This clone has just a few counts. The rearrangement uses TRBV29-1 and TRBJ2-5; 8 positions match TRBD1. The CDR3 totals 14 residues. Germline V gene lookup returns CDR1 SQVTM and CDR2 ANQGSEA. V dropped 3 bases and J dropped 5; count of bases not matched to a gene: 8. CDR3 nucleotide sequence: TGCAGCGTTGAGGAGACAGGGGCGCGGGAGACCCAGTACTTC. Protein: CSVEETGARETQYF.

This clone came up a few times. J is TRBJ2-3 and V is TRBV5-1; TRBD2 aligns across 12 bases. Germline V gene lookup returns CDR1 SGHRS and CDR2 YFSETQ. V lost 3 bases to trimming and J lost 0 bases; unmatched junction nucleotides: 2. The CDR3 covers 16 residues. The CDR3 sequence: CASSSGTSGSTDTQYF. CDR3 in DNA: TGCGCCAGCAGCTCCGGGACTAGCGGGAGCACAGATACGCAGTATTTT.

The gene calls are TRBV4-2 and TRBJ2-3; D unclear. The V end was cut by 0 bases, the J end by 6 bases, with 10 bases between. CDR1 LGHNA and CDR2 YNFKEQ come from the germline V gene. There are 14 residues in the CDR3. This CDR3 is CASSQEVVSDTQYF. The CDR3 DNA reads as TGTGCCAGCAGCCAAGAAGTTGTTAGCGATACGCAGTATTTT.

This clone was seen more than once but under ten times. The chain couples TRBV7-9 to TRBJ1-1; D uncertain. V dropped 11 bases and J dropped 0 bases, with 10 bases sitting between them. Germline V gene sequence: CDR1 SEHNR, CDR2 FQNEAQ (reference sequence). The CDR3 is 12 residues long. The CDR3 DNA sequence: TGTGCCGGTGGTCTGATGAACACTGAAGCTTTCTTT. Protein: CAGGLMNTEAFF.

This clone has only one observation. The CDR3 is CASSSPGTSNEQFF. DNA for the CDR3: TGTGCCAGCAGCTCACCCGGGACTAGCAATGAGCAGTTCTTC. The rearrangement uses TRBV5-4 and TRBJ2-1; 8 bases match TRBD2. The V segment lost 3 bases and the J segment 6 bases; nucleotides outside the gene matches: 5. Germline V gives CDR1 SGHNT, CDR2 YYREEE (reference sequence). CDR3 length: 14 amino acids.

The chain combines TRBV30 with TRBJ2-7; tentatively, D is TRBD1 or TRBD2 (5 bases each). CDR3 length equals 13 residues. The V end lost 7 bases, the J end lost 3 bases, and 16 bases lay between the germline ends. CDR1 GTSNPN and CDR2 SVGIG come from the germline V gene (reference sequence). This CDR3 is CALSGRHFYEQYF. In DNA form, the CDR3 reads TGTGCCTTATCGGGACGACACTTCTACGAGCAGTACTTC.

The chain joins TRBV5-1 to TRBJ2-5; tentatively, D is TRBD2 (7 bases). V shed 2 bases and J shed 9 bases, with 20 bases lying between them. CDR3 length: 15 residues. Germline loops: CDR1 SGHRS, CDR2 YFSETQ. The CDR3 DNA sequence: TGCGCCAGCAGCTTAGGCGCGGGGGCCGCTCAGGCCCAGTACTTC. Amino acids: CASSLGAGAAQAQYF. The full variable domain, in which reference TRBV5-1 and TRBJ2-5 provide the parts outside the CDR3, is KAGVTQTPRYLIKTRGQQVTLSCSPISGHRSVSWYQQTPGQGLQFLFEYFSETQRNKGNFPGRFSGRQFSNSRSEMNVSTLELGDSALYLCASSLGAGAAQAQYFGPGTRLLVL.

The chain is built from TRBV5-1 and TRBJ2-3; 7 positions match TRBD1. This CDR3 contains 15 residues. Germline V CDR1 and CDR2: SGHRS, YFSETQ. V trimming: 4 bases; J trimming: 4 bases; junction bases outside the gene matches: 9. The CDR3 reads CASSRITGVADTQYF. The CDR3 DNA reads as TGCGCCAGCAGCCGAATAACAGGGGTGGCAGATACGCAGTATTTT. Filled out from reference TRBV5-1 and TRBJ2-3, the complete variable domain reads KAGVTQTPRYLIKTRGQQVTLSCSPISGHRSVSWYQQTPGQGLQFLFEYFSETQRNKGNFPGRFSGRQFSNSRSEMNVSTLELGDSALYLCASSRITGVADTQYFGPGTRLTVL.

The chain links TRBV30 to TRBJ2-7; D is uncertain. Germline assignment: CDR1 GTSNPN and CDR2 SVGIG (reference sequence). V lost 5 bases and J lost 5, with 22 bases in between. This CDR3 region has 15 residues. The CDR3 sequence is CAWAPNFGPYDEQYF. For the CDR3, the DNA is TGTGCCTGGGCCCCCAACTTTGGGCCCTACGACGAGCAGTACTTC.

This rearrangement joins TRBV30 to TRBJ1-2; D uncertain. V was shortened by 1 base and J by 4 bases, with 10 bases between the two germline ends. The germline V gene encodes CDR1 GTSNPN and CDR2 SVGIG (reference sequence). The CDR3 has 13 amino acids. The CDR3 sequence: CAWSDGRSYGYTF. The CDR3 DNA follows: TGTGCCTGGAGTGACGGTAGATCCTATGGCTACACCTTC.

This sequence joins TRBV15 and TRBJ2-1; no firm D call. The CDR3 is 15 residues long. Germline CDR1 and CDR2: LNHNV and YYDKDF (reference sequence). Trimming removed 3 bases at V and 0 bases at J, with 9 bases between. The CDR3 DNA follows: TGTGCCACCAGCAGTTTCCCAAGCTCCTACAATGAGCAGTTCTTC. Protein: CATSSFPSSYNEQFF.

This chain links TRBV5-6 with TRBJ2-1; 7 positions match TRBD1. The CDR3 contains 16 residues. The J segment lost 2 bases and the V segment lost 4 bases, leaving 9 bases of the junction unmatched. Germline V gene sequence: CDR1 SGHDT, CDR2 YYEEEE. Here the CDR3 reads CASSLLRTGAYNEQFF. CDR3 nucleotides: TGTGCCAGCAGCCTGTTAAGGACAGGAGCCTACAATGAGCAGTTCTTC.

This clone was observed once. The V gene is TRBV27, the J gene TRBJ1-5, with D maybe TRBD1 (5 bases). The CDR3 totals 12 residues. Looked up from germline, CDR1 is MNHEY and CDR2 is SMNVEV (reference sequence). V lost 8 bases to trimming and J lost 13 bases, with 18 bases between them. This CDR3 is CASGPSGGDQHF. The CDR3, as DNA: TGTGCCAGCGGGCCCTCCGGAGGGGATCAGCATTTT.

J is TRBJ2-1 and V is TRBV9; D is unresolved. Per germline, CDR1 SGDLS and CDR2 YYNGEE. V gave up 1 base and J gave up 9 bases, with 8 bases separating them. The CDR3 contains 12 residues. CDR3 DNA: TGTGCCAGCAGCGTAAAGGGCGGTGAGCAGTTCTTC. Protein: CASSVKGGEQFF.

The gene calls are TRBV29-1 and TRBJ2-7, with 7 bases that match TRBD2. CDR3 length: 14 residues. The V and J ends lost 5 bases and 0 bases, in that order; junction bases with no gene match: 7. The germline V gene encodes CDR1 SQVTM and CDR2 ANQGSEA. The CDR3 here is CSVSGGGGSYEQYF. In DNA form, the CDR3 reads TGCAGCGTTTCGGGCGGGGGAGGCTCCTACGAGCAGTACTTC.

This chain uses TRBV11-2 with TRBJ2-5; tentatively, D is TRBD1 or TRBD2 (5 bases each). V was clipped by 5 bases and J by 2 bases, with 18 bases between them. This CDR3 region has 16 residues. In germline, CDR1 is SGHAT, CDR2 FQNNGV. CDR3 sequence (DNA): TGTGCCAGCAGCCCGGACTTCGCAAAGGGGCAAGAGACCCAGTACTTC. It yields the protein CASSPDFAKGQETQYF.

This clone is a singleton in its sample. The rearrangement uses TRBV2 and TRBJ2-6; D ambiguous. Trimming removed 5 bases from V and 0 bases from J, with 5 bases in between. The CDR3 is made up of 14 amino acids. Looked up from germline, CDR1 is SNHLY and CDR2 is FYNNEI. The chain's CDR3 is CASSLSSGANVLTF. In nucleotides, the CDR3 is TGTGCCAGCAGTCTTAGCTCTGGGGCCAACGTCCTGACTTTC. Variable domain in full (rest from reference TRBV2 and TRBJ2-6): EPEVTQTPSHQVTQMGQEVILRCVPISNHLYFYWYRQILGQKVEFLVSFYNNEISEKSEIFDDQFSVERPDGSNFTLKIRSTKLEDSAMYFCASSLSSGANVLTFGAGSRLTVL.

The rearrangement joins TRBV7-9 to TRBJ2-5, with 12 bases identical to TRBD2. Germline-derived CDR1 and CDR2 are SEHNR and FQNEAQ (reference sequence). Trimming cost V 5 bases and J 5 bases; bases outside gene matches: 6. This CDR3 contains 15 residues. This CDR3 reads CASSATGTSGETQYF. The CDR3 DNA reads as TGTGCCAGCAGCGCTACCGGGACTAGCGGGGAGACCCAGTACTTC.

Remarks on this clone: Other DNA sequences from this sample encode an identical CDR3 as well. This sequence joins TRBV29-1 and TRBJ2-3; tentative D call: TRBD1 (5 bases). Trimming pared 2 bases from V and 1 base from J, leaving 10 bases between. The germline CDR1 and CDR2 sequences are SQVTM and ANQGSEA. CDR3 length equals 14 residues. The CDR3 is CSVERGIGTDTQYF. In DNA form, the CDR3 reads TGCAGCGTTGAAAGGGGAATAGGCACAGATACGCAGTATTTT.